This T cell receptor (beta chain) derives from a study of T cell repertoires in cytomegalovirus infection. Study at large: Both CMV infection and a matching HLA type were indicated by public TCR beta signatures. General observations from the study: People with CMV and the relevant HLA were identified by cumulative public TCR beta family frequency. CMV-specific HLA-C-restricted TCR beta clonotypes dominated the ex vivo response.

This clonotype has a handful of counts. As yet, its antigen is unknown. V lost 7 bases, J lost 0 bases, and 7 bases lay in between. This CDR3 is 13 amino acids long. CDR1 is LNHDA, CDR2 SQIVND, per germline (reference sequence). A single record per CDR3 protein comes from TCRdb applying MiXCR to the reads. The sample contains about 740,000 distinct CDR3 sequences, 35% to 45% of which appear only once. The chain recombines TRBV19 with TRBJ1-5, with D possibly matching TRBD1 (5 bases). Sequencing was done on a sample of PBMCs. This TCR came from a human donor in good health (CMV status not recorded). Some clones in this sample may be carry-over from other donors' samples. This chain's CDR3 is CASNRNSNQPQHF. DNA for the CDR3: TGTGCCAGTAACAGGAATAGCAATCAGCCCCAGCATTTT. Using reference TRBV19 and TRBJ1-5 for the parts outside the CDR3, the full variable domain is DGGITQSPKYLFRKEGQNVTLSCEQNLNHDAMYWYRQDPGQGLRLIYYSQIVNDFQKGDIAEGYSVSREKKESFPLTVTSAQKNPTAFYLCASNRNSNQPQHFGDGTRLSIL.